Following are 19 T cell receptor beta chains from one sample sequenced in a study of T cells after yellow fever vaccination. MiXCR, applied by TCRdb to the 5' RACE reads, yields one record per CDR3 protein. The top ten clones hold 20% to 25% of a sample with 300,000 to 350,000 distinct CDR3 sequences, 3% to 4.5% of them seen once. Source: PBMCs, taken 5 days after the yellow fever booster vaccination. All receptors come from a man younger than 35 who received the YFV17D yellow fever vaccine.

This clonotype has ten or more counts. The chain couples TRBV6-2 or TRBV6-3 to TRBJ2-7, with a tentative D call TRBD1 (5 bases). The V end was cut by 10 bases, the J end by 2 bases, with 15 bases between. CDR1 and CDR2 (germline): MNHEY, SVGEGT. The CDR3 is 13 residues long. CDR3 nucleotide sequence: TGTGCCATGCGACGAAGGGGCCCCTACGAGCAGTACGTC. It specifies CAMRRRGPYEQYV.

The chain carries TRBV5-5 and TRBJ2-1; the match to TRBD2 covers 7 bases. Germline assignment: CDR1 SGHKS and CDR2 YYEKEE (reference sequence). Trimming removed 0 bases from V and 4 bases from J; junction bases left unmatched: 10. The CDR3 consists of 17 residues. Here the CDR3 DNA reads TGTGCCAGCAGCTTGGCCCCTTGGCGGGGGTTGTACAATGAGCAGTTCTTC. This codes for CASSLAPWRGLYNEQFF.

This clonotype was observed many times. V and J are TRBV7-3 and TRBJ2-1; 10 positions match TRBD2. CDR3 length equals 14 residues. From germline, CDR1 is SGHTA and CDR2 FQGTGA. Trimming at V came to 5 bases and at J to 9 bases, leaving 7 bases not matched to a gene. CDR3 protein: CASSPSGGAVEQFF. CDR3 nucleotide sequence: TGTGCCAGCAGCCCAAGCGGGGGGGCGGTTGAGCAGTTCTTC.

V usage is TRBV24-1 and J usage is TRBJ2-5; D is uncertain. V lost 3 bases and J lost 5, with 18 bases in between. Germline V gene lookup returns CDR1 KGHDR and CDR2 SFDVKD. The CDR3 covers 16 residues. Written as DNA, the CDR3 is TGTGCCACCAGTGATCCCGGGCCCTCCGAGAGGGAGACCCAGTACTTC. This gives the protein CATSDPGPSERETQYF.

This clonotype was observed a handful of times. The V and J genes are TRBV20-1 and TRBJ2-7, with D hard to call. The CDR3 loop spans 12 amino acids. Germline values: CDR1 DFQATT, CDR2 SNEGSKA (reference sequence). Trimming took 3 bases from V and 1 from J, leaving 7 bases between them. CDR3 sequence (DNA): TGCAGTGCTAGCGCCGGGTCCTACGAGCAGTACGTC. It specifies CSASAGSYEQYV.

This clonotype appeared a few times. This rearrangement joins TRBV5-1 to TRBJ2-7; D is undetermined. CDR1 is SGHRS, CDR2 YFSETQ, per germline. V was pared by 2 bases and J by 6 bases, with 6 bases between. This CDR3 is built from 11 residues. The chain's CDR3 is CASSLSGEQYV. The CDR3 DNA follows: TGCGCCAGCAGCTTAAGTGGCGAGCAGTACGTC.

This clonotype was observed a handful of times. The rearrangement links TRBV20-1 to TRBJ2-1; D is unresolved. Germline CDR1 reads DFQATT; CDR2 reads SNEGSKA (reference sequence). Trimming left V 3 bases short and J 10 bases short, with 7 bases between. This CDR3 spans 10 amino acids. The CDR3 reads CSASGVEQFF. CDR3 DNA: TGCAGTGCTAGTGGGGTAGAGCAGTTCTTC.

The J gene is TRBJ1-1, the V gene TRBV20-1; D is unresolved. Germline values: CDR1 DFQATT, CDR2 SNEGSKA (reference sequence). V was trimmed by 0 bases and J by 0 bases, leaving 11 bases between them. The CDR3 is 15 residues long. CDR3 in DNA: TGCAGTGCTAGAGATCTCGCATCACTGAACACTGAAGCTTTCTTT. Residues: CSARDLASLNTEAFF.

The chain joins TRBV12-1 to TRBJ2-6; the table gives TRBD1 as D, unverified against the DNA. TRBV12-1 is a listed pseudogene. CDR3 length: 19 residues. CDR3 region: CASSFGGGQGLFGANVLTF. In DNA, the CDR3 is TGTGCCAGCAGCTTTGGCGGGGGACAGGGGCTTTTCGGGGCCAACGTCCTGACTTTC.

This clonotype was recorded a few times. The chain joins TRBV29-1 to TRBJ1-5, with 7 bases lining up with TRBD1. The CDR3 loop spans 13 amino acids. The junction had 7 bases not matched to a gene; V was cut back by 7 bases and J by 4 bases. CDR1 and CDR2 (germline): SQVTM, ANQGSEA. The CDR3 loop reads CSAILQGNQPQHF. The CDR3, as DNA: TGCAGCGCCATTCTACAGGGGAATCAGCCCCAGCATTTT.

This clonotype turned up a few times. The chain joins TRBV10-3 to TRBJ2-1; D is ambiguous. V dropped 3 bases and J dropped 10 bases, with 16 bases sitting between them. The CDR3 covers 14 residues. Germline CDR1 ENHRY, CDR2 SYGVKD. In DNA, the CDR3 is TGTGCCATCAGTGATCCCCTCCGCCCACTCGAGCAGTTCTTC. Protein product: CAISDPLRPLEQFF.

This clonotype was detected many times. V usage is TRBV20-1 and J usage is TRBJ2-4, with D uncertain. The CDR3 is made up of 15 amino acids. Trimming stripped 0 bases from V and 0 bases from J, with 9 bases between. Germline CDR1 reads DFQATT; CDR2 reads SNEGSKA (reference sequence). In DNA, the CDR3 is TGCAGTGCTAGAGATCCTCAGCTAGCCAAAAACATTCAGTACTTC. The encoded protein is CSARDPQLAKNIQYF.

The J gene is TRBJ1-1, the V gene TRBV5-1; perhaps TRBD1 as D (6 bases). The CDR3 is made up of 14 amino acids. From germline, CDR1 is SGHRS and CDR2 YFSETQ. V was shortened by 0 bases and J by 4 bases, with 10 bases between the two germline ends. CDR3 region: CASSLDRAGTEAFF. The CDR3 DNA follows: TGCGCCAGCAGCTTGGACAGGGCCGGCACTGAAGCTTTCTTT.

This clonotype was observed many times. V and J are TRBV5-1 and TRBJ2-3; 7 bases match TRBD1. Per germline, CDR1 SGHRS and CDR2 YFSETQ. V gave up 0 bases and J gave up 2 bases; unmatched junction bases: 6. The length of the CDR3 is 16 residues. CDR3 sequence reads: CASSLGPGQYTDTQYF. CDR3 sequence (DNA): TGCGCCAGCAGCTTGGGGCCGGGACAGTACACAGATACGCAGTATTTT. The full variable domain, in which reference TRBV5-1 and TRBJ2-3 provide the parts outside the CDR3, is KAGVTQTPRYLIKTRGQQVTLSCSPISGHRSVSWYQQTPGQGLQFLFEYFSETQRNKGNFPGRFSGRQFSNSRSEMNVSTLELGDSALYLCASSLGPGQYTDTQYFGPGTRLTVL.

This chain joins TRBV20-1 and TRBJ1-1; possible D gene TRBD1, 6 bases. Germline V CDR1 and CDR2: DFQATT, SNEGSKA (reference sequence). Trimming cost V 5 bases and J 5 bases, with 15 bases left between them. CDR3 length: 13 residues. The CDR3 nucleotides read TGCAGTGCTCCCTCCAGGGGTCGAACTGAAGCTTTCTTT. Amino acid sequence: CSAPSRGRTEAFF.

This clonotype turned up a few times. This rearrangement joins TRBV12-3 or TRBV12-4 to TRBJ1-5; 8 nucleotides match TRBD1. J lost 2 bases, V lost 7 bases, and 7 bases had no gene match. The length of the CDR3 is 15 residues. The CDR3 sequence: CASTKQGGRNQPQHF. The CDR3 DNA reads as TGTGCCAGCACTAAACAGGGGGGCCGCAATCAGCCCCAGCATTTT.

The V and J genes are TRBV7-2 and TRBJ2-7; TRBD2 matches at 7 bases. There are 14 residues in the CDR3. V lost 1 base and J lost 6; bases outside the gene matches: 6. The V gene's germline CDR1 is SGHTA and CDR2 FQGNSA. As DNA, the CDR3 is TGTGCCAGCAGCTTAGGTGGTCGGGGGGTCGAGCAGTACTTC. Translating it yields CASSLGGRGVEQYF.

This clonotype occurred a few times. The rearrangement links TRBV5-6 to TRBJ1-1; D not resolved. V lost 1 base and J 4 bases, leaving 8 bases between the germline ends. Germline CDR1 and CDR2: SGHDT and YYEEEE. The CDR3 consists of 13 residues. The DNA of the CDR3 is TGTGCCAGCAGCTTGCGGGGTCCCACTGAAGCTTTCTTT. This translates into CASSLRGPTEAFF.

The chain combines TRBV5-1 with TRBJ2-1, with D possibly TRBD2 on 5 matching bases. The CDR3 has 15 residues. Per the germline V gene, CDR1 is SGHRS and CDR2 is YFSETQ. The ends were cut back, 3 bases at V and 0 bases at J, with 10 bases in the middle. This CDR3 reads CASSYGESSYNEQFF. Written as DNA, the CDR3 is TGCGCCAGCAGCTACGGGGAAAGCTCCTACAATGAGCAGTTCTTC.